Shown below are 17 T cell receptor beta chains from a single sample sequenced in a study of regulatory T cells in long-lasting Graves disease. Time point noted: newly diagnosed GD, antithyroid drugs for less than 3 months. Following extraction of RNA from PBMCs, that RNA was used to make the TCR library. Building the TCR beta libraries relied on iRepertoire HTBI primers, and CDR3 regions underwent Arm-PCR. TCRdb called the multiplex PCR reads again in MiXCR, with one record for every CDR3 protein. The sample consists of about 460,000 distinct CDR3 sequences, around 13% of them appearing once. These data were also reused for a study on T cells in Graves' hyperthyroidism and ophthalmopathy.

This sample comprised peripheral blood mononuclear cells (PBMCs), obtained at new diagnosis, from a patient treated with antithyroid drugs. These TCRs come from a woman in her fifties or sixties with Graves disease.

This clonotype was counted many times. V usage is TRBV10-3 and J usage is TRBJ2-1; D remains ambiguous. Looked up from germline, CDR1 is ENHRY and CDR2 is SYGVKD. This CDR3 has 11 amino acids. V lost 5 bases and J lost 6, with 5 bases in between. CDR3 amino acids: CAISQGNEQFF. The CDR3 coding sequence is TGTGCCATCAGTCAAGGCAATGAGCAGTTCTTC.

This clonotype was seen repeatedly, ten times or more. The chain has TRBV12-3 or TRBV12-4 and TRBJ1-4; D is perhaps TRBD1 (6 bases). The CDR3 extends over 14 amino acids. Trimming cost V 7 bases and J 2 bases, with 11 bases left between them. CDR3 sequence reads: CASKTTGTNEKLFF. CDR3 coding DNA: TGTGCCAGCAAGACAACAGGGACTAATGAAAAACTGTTTTTT.

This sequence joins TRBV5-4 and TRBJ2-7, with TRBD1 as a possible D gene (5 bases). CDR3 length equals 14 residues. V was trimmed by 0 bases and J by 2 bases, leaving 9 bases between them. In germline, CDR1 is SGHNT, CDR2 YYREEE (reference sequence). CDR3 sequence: CASSLGTRPYEQYF. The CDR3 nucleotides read TGTGCCAGCAGCTTGGGGACACGGCCCTACGAGCAGTACTTC.

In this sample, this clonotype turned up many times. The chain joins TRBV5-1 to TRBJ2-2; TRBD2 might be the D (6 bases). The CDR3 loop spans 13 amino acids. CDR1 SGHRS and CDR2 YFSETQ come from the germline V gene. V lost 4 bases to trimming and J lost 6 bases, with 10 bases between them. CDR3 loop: CASSETSPGELFF. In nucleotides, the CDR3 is TGCGCCAGCAGCGAGACTAGTCCCGGGGAGCTGTTTTTT.

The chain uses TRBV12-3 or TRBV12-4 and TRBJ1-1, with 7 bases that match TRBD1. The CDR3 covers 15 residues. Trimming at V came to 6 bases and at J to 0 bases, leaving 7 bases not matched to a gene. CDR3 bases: TGTGCCAGCAGCCCGACAGGGACAATGAACACTGAAGCTTTCTTT. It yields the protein CASSPTGTMNTEAFF.

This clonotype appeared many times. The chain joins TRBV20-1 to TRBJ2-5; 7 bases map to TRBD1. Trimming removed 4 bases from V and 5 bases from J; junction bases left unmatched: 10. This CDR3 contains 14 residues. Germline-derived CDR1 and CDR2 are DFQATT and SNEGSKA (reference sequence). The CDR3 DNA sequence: TGCAGTGCTACCCGGGACAGCTTCACGGAGACCCAGTACTTC. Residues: CSATRDSFTETQYF.

Here the CDR3 DNA reads TGTGCCAGCGGAGTTGGTGGGGGGCCTACCTACGAGCAGTACTTC. Amino acids: CASGVGGGPTYEQYF. The V gene is TRBV27, the J gene TRBJ2-7, with D possibly called TRBD1 or TRBD2 (6 bases each). Per the germline V gene, CDR1 is MNHEY and CDR2 is SMNVEV (reference sequence). Between the trimmed V and J ends, which lost 8 bases and 2 bases, there was a span of 19 bases. The CDR3 runs 15 residues.

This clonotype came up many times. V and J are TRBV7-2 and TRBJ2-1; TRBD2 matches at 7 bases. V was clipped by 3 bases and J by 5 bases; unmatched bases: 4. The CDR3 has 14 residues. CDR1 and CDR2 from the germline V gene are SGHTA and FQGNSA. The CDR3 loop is CASSFTGTNNEQFF. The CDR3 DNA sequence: TGTGCCAGCAGCTTTACCGGGACTAACAATGAGCAGTTCTTC.

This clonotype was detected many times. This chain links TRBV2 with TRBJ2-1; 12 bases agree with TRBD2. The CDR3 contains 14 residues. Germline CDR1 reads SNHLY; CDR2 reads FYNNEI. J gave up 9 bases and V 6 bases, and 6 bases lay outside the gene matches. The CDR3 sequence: CASSPGLAGIEQFF. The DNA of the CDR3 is TGTGCCAGCAGCCCGGGACTAGCGGGTATTGAGCAGTTCTTC.

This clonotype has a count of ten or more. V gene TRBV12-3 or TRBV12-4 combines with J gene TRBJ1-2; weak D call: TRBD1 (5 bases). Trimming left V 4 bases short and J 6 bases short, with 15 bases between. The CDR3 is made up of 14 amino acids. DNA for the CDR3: TGTGCCAGCAGTTCGGGGACTGTTTATAATGGCTACACCTTC. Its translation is CASSSGTVYNGYTF.

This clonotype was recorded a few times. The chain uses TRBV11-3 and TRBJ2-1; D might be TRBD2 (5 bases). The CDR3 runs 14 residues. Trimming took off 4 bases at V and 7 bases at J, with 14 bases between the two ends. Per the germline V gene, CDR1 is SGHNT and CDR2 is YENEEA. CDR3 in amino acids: CASSSNPGVNEQFF. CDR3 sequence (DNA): TGTGCCAGCAGCTCTAATCCCGGGGTAAATGAGCAGTTCTTC.

The CDR3 DNA reads as TGTGCCAGCAGTTTATGGGGGTACGAGACCCAGTACTTC. It is translated as CASSLWGYETQYF. The V and J genes are TRBV28 and TRBJ2-1; D gene ambiguous. The DNA end lines up better with TRBJ2-5; the J call may be wrong. The CDR3 totals 13 residues. Per the germline V gene, CDR1 is MDHEN and CDR2 is SYDVKM.

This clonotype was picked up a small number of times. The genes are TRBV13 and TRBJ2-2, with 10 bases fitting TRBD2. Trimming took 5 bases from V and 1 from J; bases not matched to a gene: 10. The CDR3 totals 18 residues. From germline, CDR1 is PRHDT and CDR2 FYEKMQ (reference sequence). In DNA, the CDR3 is TGTGCCAGCAGCCAGTCCCCCATAGCGGGGGGGAACACCGGGGAGCTGTTTTTT. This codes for CASSQSPIAGGNTGELFF.

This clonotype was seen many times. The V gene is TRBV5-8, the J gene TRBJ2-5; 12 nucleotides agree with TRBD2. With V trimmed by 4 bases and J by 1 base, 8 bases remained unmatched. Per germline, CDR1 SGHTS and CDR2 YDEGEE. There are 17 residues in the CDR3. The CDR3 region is CASSVRLAGAPQETQYF. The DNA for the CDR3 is TGTGCCAGCAGCGTCCGACTAGCGGGAGCCCCCCAAGAGACCCAGTACTTC. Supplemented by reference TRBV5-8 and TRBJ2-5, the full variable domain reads EAGVTQSPTHLIKTRGQQATLRCSPISGHTSVYWYQQALGLGLQFLLWYDEGEERNRGNFPPRFSGRQFPNYSSELNVNALELEDSALYLCASSVRLAGAPQETQYFGPGTRLLVL.

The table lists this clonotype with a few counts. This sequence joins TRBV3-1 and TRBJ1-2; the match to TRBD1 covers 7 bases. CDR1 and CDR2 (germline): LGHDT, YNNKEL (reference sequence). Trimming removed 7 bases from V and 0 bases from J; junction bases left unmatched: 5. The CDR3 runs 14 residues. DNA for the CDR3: TGTGCCAGCAACCGGAGGGGGCCTAACTATGGCTACACCTTC. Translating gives CASNRRGPNYGYTF.

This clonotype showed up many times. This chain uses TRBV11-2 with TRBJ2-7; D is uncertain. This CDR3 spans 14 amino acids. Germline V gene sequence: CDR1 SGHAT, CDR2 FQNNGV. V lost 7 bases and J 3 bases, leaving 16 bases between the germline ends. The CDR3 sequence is CASKKGGRFYEQYF. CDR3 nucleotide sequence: TGTGCCAGCAAGAAGGGCGGACGATTCTACGAGCAGTACTTC.

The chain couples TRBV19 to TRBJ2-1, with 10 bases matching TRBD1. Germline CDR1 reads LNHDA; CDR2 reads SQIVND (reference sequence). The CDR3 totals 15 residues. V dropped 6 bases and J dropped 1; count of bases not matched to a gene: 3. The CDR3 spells CASRDRGRSYNEQFF. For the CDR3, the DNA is TGTGCCAGTAGGGACAGGGGGAGGTCCTACAATGAGCAGTTCTTC.